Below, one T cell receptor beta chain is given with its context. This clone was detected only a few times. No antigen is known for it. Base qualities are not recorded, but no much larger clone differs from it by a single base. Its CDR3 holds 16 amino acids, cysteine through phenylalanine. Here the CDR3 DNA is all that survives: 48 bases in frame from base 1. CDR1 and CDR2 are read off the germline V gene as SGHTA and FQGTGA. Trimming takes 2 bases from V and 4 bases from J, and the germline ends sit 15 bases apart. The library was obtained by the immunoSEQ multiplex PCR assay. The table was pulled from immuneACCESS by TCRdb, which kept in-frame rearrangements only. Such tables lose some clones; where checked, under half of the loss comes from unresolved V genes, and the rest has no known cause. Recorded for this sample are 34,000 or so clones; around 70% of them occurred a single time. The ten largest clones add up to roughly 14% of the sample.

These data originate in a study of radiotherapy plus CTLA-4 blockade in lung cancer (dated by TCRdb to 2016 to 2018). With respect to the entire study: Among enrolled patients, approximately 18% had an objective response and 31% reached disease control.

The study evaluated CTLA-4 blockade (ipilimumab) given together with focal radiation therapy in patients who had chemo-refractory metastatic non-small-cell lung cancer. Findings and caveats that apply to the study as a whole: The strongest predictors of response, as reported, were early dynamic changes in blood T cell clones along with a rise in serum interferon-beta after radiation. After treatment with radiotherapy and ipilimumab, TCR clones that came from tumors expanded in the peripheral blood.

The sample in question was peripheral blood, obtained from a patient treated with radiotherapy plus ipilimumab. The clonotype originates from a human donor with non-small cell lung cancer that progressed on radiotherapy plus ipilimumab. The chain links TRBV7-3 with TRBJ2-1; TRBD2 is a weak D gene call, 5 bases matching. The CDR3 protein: CASSLEWTLPYNEQFF. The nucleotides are TGTGCCAGCAGCTTAGAGTGGACTCTTCCGTACAATGAGCAGTTCTTC.